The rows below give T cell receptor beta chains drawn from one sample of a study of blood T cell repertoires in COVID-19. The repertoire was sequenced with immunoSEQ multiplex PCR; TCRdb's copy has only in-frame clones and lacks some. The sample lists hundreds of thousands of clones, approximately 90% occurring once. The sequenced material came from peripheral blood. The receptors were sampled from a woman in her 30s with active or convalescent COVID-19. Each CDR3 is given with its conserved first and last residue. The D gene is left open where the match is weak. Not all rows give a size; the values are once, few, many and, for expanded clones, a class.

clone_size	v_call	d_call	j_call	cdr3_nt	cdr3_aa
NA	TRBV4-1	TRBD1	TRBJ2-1	TGCGCCAGCAGCCGAGGGACAGATTACAATGAGCAGTTCTTC	CASSRGTDYNEQFF
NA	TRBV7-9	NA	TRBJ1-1	TGTGCCAGCACCCGGGAGACTGAAGCTTTCTTT	CASTRETEAFF
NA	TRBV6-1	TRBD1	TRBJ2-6	TGTGCCAGCAGAACAGGGGGCGCTGGGGCCAACGTCCTGACTTTC	CASRTGGAGANVLTF
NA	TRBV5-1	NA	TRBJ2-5	TGCGCCAGCAGCCTTGGACAATTCGGAGAGACCCAGTACTTC	CASSLGQFGETQYF
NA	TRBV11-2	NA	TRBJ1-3	TGTGCCAGCAGACACGGGGTCTCTGGAAACACCATATATTTT	CASRHGVSGNTIYF
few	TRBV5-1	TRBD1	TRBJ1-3	TGCGCCAGCAGCTTCTCCGGGACAGGGGGATACTTTCTCTCTGGAAACACCATATATTTT	CASSFSGTGGYFLSGNTIYF
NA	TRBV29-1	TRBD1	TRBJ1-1	TGCAGCGTCGGACAGGGGGTGAACACTGAAGCTTTCTTT	CSVGQGVNTEAFF
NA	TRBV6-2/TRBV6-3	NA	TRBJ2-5	TGTGCCAGCAGTTACCTTCCTTGGGGAGACCAAGAGACCCAGTACTTC	CASSYLPWGDQETQYF
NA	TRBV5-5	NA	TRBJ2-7	TGTGCCAGCAGCTTGTTGCGGGACGGAAACTACGAGCAGTACTTC	CASSLLRDGNYEQYF
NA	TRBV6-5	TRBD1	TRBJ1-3	TGTGCCAGCAGTTACGCCCCGGGACAGGGACACACCATATATTTT	CASSYAPGQGHTIYF
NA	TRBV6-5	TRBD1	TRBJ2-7	TGTGCCAGCATTTCCGGGACAGGGGGCTTGTACGAGCAGTACTTC	CASISGTGGLYEQYF
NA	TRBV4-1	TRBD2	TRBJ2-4	TGCGCCAGCAGCCAAGAAGGCGGGAGACAAAACATTCAGTACTTC	CASSQEGGRQNIQYF
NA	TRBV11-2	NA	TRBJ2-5	TGTGCCAGCAGCTTAGTGCAGGGGAAGTACTTC	CASSLVQGKYF
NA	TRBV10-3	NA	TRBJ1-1	TGTGCCATTAGCAGGGGAGTCACTGAAGCTTTCTTT	CAISRGVTEAFF
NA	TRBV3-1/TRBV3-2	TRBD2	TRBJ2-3	TGTGCCAGCAGCCAAGCCGGGACTAGCTCGACAGATACGCAGTATTTT	CASSQAGTSSTDTQYF
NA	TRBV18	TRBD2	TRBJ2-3	TGTGCCAGCTCACCACGAACTAGCGGGGTCACAGATACGCAGTATTTT	CASSPRTSGVTDTQYF